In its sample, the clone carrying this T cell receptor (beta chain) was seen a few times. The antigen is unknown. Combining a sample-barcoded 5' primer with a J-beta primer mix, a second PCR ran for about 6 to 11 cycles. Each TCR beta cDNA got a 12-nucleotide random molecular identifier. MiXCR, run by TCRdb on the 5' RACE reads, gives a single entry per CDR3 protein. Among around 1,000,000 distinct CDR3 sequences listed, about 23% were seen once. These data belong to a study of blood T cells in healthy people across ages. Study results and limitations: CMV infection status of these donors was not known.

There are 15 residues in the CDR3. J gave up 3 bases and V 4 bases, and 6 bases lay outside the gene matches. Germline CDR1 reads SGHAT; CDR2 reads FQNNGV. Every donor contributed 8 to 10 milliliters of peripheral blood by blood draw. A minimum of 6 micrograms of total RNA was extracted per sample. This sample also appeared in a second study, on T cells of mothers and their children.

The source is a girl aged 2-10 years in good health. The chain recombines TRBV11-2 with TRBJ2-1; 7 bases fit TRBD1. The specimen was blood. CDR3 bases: TGTGCCAGCAGCTGGAGCCGGACAGGCTACAATGAGCAGTTCTTC. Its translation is CASSWSRTGYNEQFF.